This T cell receptor beta chain was obtained from a study of human T cells and chemical hapten exposure. As the library was built, unique molecular identifiers were attached to individual cDNA molecules. One entry per CDR3 protein, called by TCRdb with MiXCR from the RACE reads. The data hold 190,000 or so distinct CDR3 sequences, with just under 30% observed a single time. This clonotype was seen just once. No antigen is known for it. Time point indicated: pre-sensitization, week 0. Treatment in this sample: therapeutic diphenylcyclopropenone sensitization with weekly scalp DPC. Study-level points and caveats: Expanded TCRs formed significantly more large CDR3 similarity clusters than controls. No alteration of TCRs above 1 in 1000 frequency was seen with DPC sensitization. Alopecia in the donors means their immune response may deviate from healthy people's.

The CDR3 totals 15 residues. Germline CDR1 and CDR2: MNHEY and SMNVEV (reference sequence). V lost 4 bases to trimming and J lost 2 bases, with 13 bases between them. Sample: whole blood, taken in connection with sensitization to the hapten diphenylcyclopropenone (DPC). This chain joins TRBV27 and TRBJ2-3; D ambiguous. The receptor's source is a woman younger than 45 with alopecia areata. Some clones in this sample may be carry-over from other donors' samples. The CDR3 spells CASSSLAGATDTQYF. The CDR3 DNA is TGTGCCAGCAGTTCTCTGGCAGGAGCCACAGATACGCAGTATTTT.